One and the same sample provided the 16 T cell receptor beta chains below, sequenced in a study of blood T cells in healthy people across ages. A sample-barcoded 5' primer and a J-beta primer mix were used in a second PCR of roughly 6 to 11 cycles. MiXCR was run by TCRdb on the 5' RACE reads, yielding one entry per CDR3 protein. Counted here are around 2 million distinct CDR3 sequences, about two fifths occurring once; the ten biggest clones make up more than 20%. The sequenced sample was blood. The receptors were sampled from a human donor in good health.

This clonotype was picked up a small number of times. The J gene is TRBJ1-2, the V gene TRBV20-1; tentatively, D is TRBD1 (5 bases). Germline V lookup: CDR1 DFQATT, CDR2 SNEGSKA (reference sequence). CDR3 length equals 12 residues. Deletions cut 3 bases from V and 4 bases from J, with 9 bases between. The CDR3 here is CSASWQGYGYTF. CDR3 coding DNA: TGCAGTGCTAGTTGGCAGGGCTATGGCTACACCTTC.

This chain joins TRBV6-1 and TRBJ2-7; 9 bases are shared with TRBD1. Trimming cost V 3 bases and J 2 bases; bases outside gene matches: 5. There are 15 residues in the CDR3. Germline V gene sequence: CDR1 MNHNS, CDR2 SASEGT. This CDR3 is CASSEWDRETYEQYF. CDR3 nucleotides: TGTGCCAGCAGTGAGTGGGACAGGGAAACCTACGAGCAGTACTTC.

The chain links TRBV6-6 to TRBJ1-1, with TRBD1 identical over 8 bases. CDR1 and CDR2 from the germline V gene are MNHNY and SVGAGI (reference sequence). The CDR3 runs to 13 residues. V was clipped by 7 bases and J by 6 bases; unmatched bases: 7. The CDR3 region has the DNA TGTGCCAGCACCCTGGCAGGGGGCCCTGAAGCTTTCTTT. It yields the protein CASTLAGGPEAFF.

J is TRBJ1-1 and V is TRBV7-9, with 7 bases identical to TRBD1. The CDR3 totals 16 residues. With V trimmed by 5 bases and J by 4 bases, 13 bases remained unmatched. Per germline, CDR1 SEHNR and CDR2 FQNEAQ (reference sequence). For the CDR3, the DNA is TGTGCCAGCAGCCCATACCAGGGGGAGGGACGCACTGAAGCTTTCTTT. Protein product: CASSPYQGEGRTEAFF.

V is TRBV7-9 and J is TRBJ1-5; unclear D gene. This CDR3 spans 13 amino acids. Germline-derived CDR1 and CDR2 are SEHNR and FQNEAQ (reference sequence). V gave up 5 bases and J gave up 7 bases, with 12 bases separating them. CDR3 region: CASSPLLAQPQHF. The CDR3 region has the DNA TGTGCCAGCAGCCCCCTCCTGGCCCAGCCCCAGCATTTT.

The chain links TRBV7-9 to TRBJ1-5; no clear D. Germline V gene lookup returns CDR1 SEHNR and CDR2 FQNEAQ (reference sequence). The CDR3 contains 15 residues. V lost 4 bases, J lost 0 bases, and 10 bases lay in between. The CDR3 bases are TGTGCCAGCAGCTCCTTCGGGAATAGCAATCAGCCCCAGCATTTT. Protein: CASSSFGNSNQPQHF.

This clonotype appeared a few times. V usage is TRBV7-9 and J usage is TRBJ1-2; TRBD1 might be the D (6 bases). The ends were cut back, 0 bases at V and 3 bases at J, with 11 bases in the middle. This CDR3 is 15 amino acids long. Germline V lookup: CDR1 SEHNR, CDR2 FQNEAQ (reference sequence). CDR3 region: CASSLAPGADYGYTF. CDR3 bases: TGTGCCAGCAGCTTAGCGCCAGGGGCGGACTATGGCTACACCTTC.

The chain couples TRBV5-6 to TRBJ1-1; D remains unclear. V lost 4 bases and J lost 3, with 16 bases in between. The CDR3 sequence is 15 residues long. Per germline, CDR1 SGHDT and CDR2 YYEEEE. The CDR3 nucleotides are TGTGCCAGCAGCATAAGAACAGAGTGGTACACTGAAGCTTTCTTT. Its protein is CASSIRTEWYTEAFF.

The chain has TRBV11-2 and TRBJ1-2; unclear D gene. This CDR3 is 13 amino acids long. CDR1 and CDR2 from the germline V gene are SGHAT and FQNNGV. V dropped 4 bases and J dropped 0 bases, with 6 bases sitting between them. DNA of the CDR3: TGTGCCAGCAGCTCACAGTCTAACTATGGCTACACCTTC. Translating it yields CASSSQSNYGYTF.

This clonotype was seen a few times. The chain couples TRBV7-8 to TRBJ2-4, with TRBD1 matching 9 bases. The CDR3 has 19 amino acids. After removal of 0 bases from V and 2 bases from J, the junction contained 11 bases not matched to a gene. The germline CDR1 and CDR2 sequences are SGHVS and FQNEAQ. CDR3 sequence (DNA): TGTGCCAGCAGCTTAGCTAGTAGGACAGGGGTTGGGACCAAAAACATTCAGTACTTC. Residues: CASSLASRTGVGTKNIQYF.

J is TRBJ2-1 and V is TRBV7-2; 10 bases map to TRBD1. Germline CDR1 is SGHTA and CDR2 is FQGNSA. The CDR3 spans 14 residues. The J segment lost 9 bases and the V segment lost 8 bases, leaving 10 bases of the junction unmatched. The CDR3 sequence: CASGLRQGAGEQFF. Written as DNA, the CDR3 is TGTGCCAGCGGACTACGACAGGGGGCAGGTGAGCAGTTCTTC.

This clonotype was observed a few times. The CDR3 loop reads CASSEGVNTEAFF. The CDR3, as DNA: TGTGCCAGCAGTGAAGGTGTGAACACTGAAGCTTTCTTT. The chain links TRBV25-1 to TRBJ1-1; D is ambiguous. The ends were cut back, 2 bases at V and 0 bases at J, with 4 bases in the middle. Looked up from germline, CDR1 is MGHDK and CDR2 is SYGVNS. The CDR3 is 13 amino acids.

The V call is TRBV2, the J call TRBJ2-3; possibly TRBD1 for D (5 bases). V lost 6 bases and J lost 5, with 12 bases in between. The CDR3 is 13 amino acids. Germline V CDR1 and CDR2: SNHLY, FYNNEI. The CDR3 sequence: CASRGITGDTQYF. In nucleotides, the CDR3 is TGTGCCAGCAGGGGAATTACAGGAGATACGCAGTATTTT.

The V gene is TRBV30, the J gene TRBJ1-2; 7 nucleotides line up with TRBD1. V trimming: 6 bases; J trimming: 7 bases; junction bases outside the gene matches: 11. The CDR3 runs 13 residues. The germline gives CDR1 GTSNPN, CDR2 SVGIG (reference sequence). CDR3: CACAEGAVGGYTF. In nucleotides, the CDR3 is TGTGCCTGCGCGGAGGGGGCGGTCGGTGGCTACACCTTC.

This clonotype occurred a few times. The J gene is TRBJ2-7, the V gene TRBV4-3, with D tentatively TRBD2 (5 bases). V dropped 0 bases and J dropped 3 bases, with 15 bases sitting between them. The CDR3 runs 16 residues. Germline V gene lookup returns CDR1 LGHNA and CDR2 YSLEER. In nucleotides, the CDR3 is TGCGCCAGCAGCCAAGAGGGCCCAGGACTGTACTACGAGCAGTACTTC. This translates into CASSQEGPGLYYEQYF.

V and J are TRBV6-6 and TRBJ1-2, with 11 bases that match TRBD1. CDR3 length: 15 amino acids. Germline loops: CDR1 MNHNY, CDR2 SVGAGI (reference sequence). Trimming removed 11 bases from V and 7 bases from J; junction bases left unmatched: 15. The CDR3 DNA is TGTGCCTGCAACTCCGACCGGGACAGGGGGTCTGGCTACACCTTC. Protein product: CACNSDRDRGSGYTF.